This entry lists 22 T cell receptor beta chains sequenced from one sample in a study of patients and donors after allogeneic stem cell transplantation. Each CDR3 protein is one row after TCRdb ran MiXCR on the RT-PCR reads. The data contain about 410,000 distinct CDR3 sequences, around 16% of them seen just once; the ten biggest clones take up 7.2%. Material: blood, either unsorted or a sorted T cell fraction (not recorded which). The receptors originated from a human donor who was either an allogeneic HSCT recipient or a stem cell or donor lymphocyte infusion donor (not recorded which). It is not recorded whose cells these are; they may come from a transplant donor.

This clonotype was picked up a small number of times. The chain uses TRBV18 and TRBJ1-4; no firm D call. The CDR3 is 14 amino acids. Trimming left V 11 bases short and J 1 base short, with 14 bases between. From germline, CDR1 is KGHSH and CDR2 LQKENI. The CDR3 region is CAVAGSVTNEKLFF. The DNA for the CDR3 is TGTGCCGTCGCTGGATCGGTAACTAATGAAAAACTGTTTTTT. The full variable domain, rest sourced from reference TRBV18 and TRBJ1-4, is NAGVMQNPRHLVRRRGQEARLRCSPMKGHSHVYWYRQLPEEGLKFMVYLQKENIIDESGMPKERFSAEFPKEGPSILRIQQVVRGDSAAYFCAVAGSVTNEKLFFGSGTQLSVL.

This rearrangement joins TRBV30 to TRBJ1-2; D is uncertain. Germline assignment: CDR1 GTSNPN and CDR2 SVGIG (reference sequence). Between the trimmed V and J ends, which lost 5 bases and 4 bases, there was a span of 11 bases. This CDR3 is 12 amino acids long. CDR3 DNA: TGTGCCTGGGGCGAGTTATCCTATGGCTACACCTTC. The encoded protein is CAWGELSYGYTF. Full variable domain (remainder filled in from reference TRBV30 and TRBJ1-2): SQTIHQWPATLVQPVGSPLSLECTVEGTSNPNLYWYRQAAGRGLQLLFYSVGIGQISSEVPQNLSASRPQDRQFILSSKKLLLSDSGFYLCAWGELSYGYTFGSGTRLTVV.

This clonotype was seen many times. The CDR3, as DNA: TGTGCCAGCAGTGAATGGGGACAGGTTGAAGCTTTCTTT. It translates to CASSEWGQVEAFF. The chain employs TRBV25-1 and TRBJ1-1, with 8 bases aligning to TRBD1. Losses at the gene ends were 1 base for V and 7 bases for J; bases not matched to a gene: 2. The CDR3 loop spans 13 amino acids. CDR1 and CDR2 (germline): MGHDK, SYGVNS. The full variable domain, in which reference TRBV25-1 and TRBJ1-1 provide the parts outside the CDR3, is EADIYQTPRYLVIGTGKKITLECSQTMGHDKMYWYQQDPGMELHLIHYSYGVNSTEKGDLSSESTVSRIRTEHFPLTLESARPSHTSQYLCASSEWGQVEAFFGQGTRLTVV.

V is TRBV3-1 and J is TRBJ1-2, with D tentatively TRBD1 (5 bases). Trimming removed 4 bases from V and 3 bases from J, with 15 bases in between. Germline V lookup: CDR1 LGHDT, CDR2 YNNKEL (reference sequence). The CDR3 totals 15 residues. This CDR3 is CASSRTNGGDYGYTF. For the CDR3, the DNA is TGTGCCAGCAGCCGAACAAATGGGGGGGACTATGGCTACACCTTC.

The chain has TRBV12-3 or TRBV12-4 and TRBJ2-2; 10 bases agree with TRBD2. The CDR3 has 18 residues. J lost 4 bases, V lost 4 bases, and 12 bases had no gene match. The CDR3 protein is CASSSLLSKRGGTGELFF. The CDR3 region has the DNA TGTGCCAGCAGTTCTCTCCTGTCGAAGCGGGGGGGCACCGGGGAGCTGTTTTTT.

This clonotype showed up just a few times. This rearrangement joins TRBV18 to TRBJ2-5; D uncertain. The germline V and J ends were trimmed by 6 bases and 4 bases, with 12 bases remaining between them. The CDR3 contains 13 residues. Germline V gene data show CDR1 as KGHSH and CDR2 as LQKENI. The CDR3 coding sequence is TGTGCCAGCTCCAGCGACATCAGAGAGACCCAGTACTTC. Translated: CASSSDIRETQYF.

The genes are TRBV7-2 and TRBJ1-4, with 7 bases lining up with TRBD1. Trimming removed 7 bases from V and 8 bases from J; junction bases left unmatched: 10. This CDR3 region has 14 residues. Germline CDR1 reads SGHTA; CDR2 reads FQGNSA. DNA for the CDR3: TGTGCCAGCATGCGCCGGGACAGAGGCGAAAAACTGTTTTTT. Amino acids: CASMRRDRGEKLFF. Supplemented by reference TRBV7-2 and TRBJ1-4, the full variable domain reads GAGVSQSPSNKVTEKGKDVELRCDPISGHTALYWYRQSLGQGLEFLIYFQGNSAPDKSGLPSDRFSAERTGGSVSTLTIQRTQQEDSAVYLCASMRRDRGEKLFFGSGTQLSVL.

The table lists this clonotype with a few counts. Written as DNA, the CDR3 is TGTGCCAGCAGTTTACCCCTCTCGGGAGAGCAGTTCTTC. Protein: CASSLPLSGEQFF. The chain combines TRBV12-3 or TRBV12-4 with TRBJ2-1; maybe TRBD2 (5 bases). V was pared by 2 bases and J by 10 bases, with 12 bases between. The length of the CDR3 is 13 residues.

This clonotype was seen a few times. This chain links TRBV6-1 with TRBJ1-1, with TRBD1 matching 7 bases. Germline trimming cut 6 bases from V and 0 bases from J; bases unmatched to any gene: 4. CDR1 and CDR2 (germline): MNHNS, SASEGT. The length of the CDR3 is 14 residues. The CDR3 loop is CASSLDRMNTEAFF. The DNA of the CDR3 is TGTGCCAGCAGCCTGGACAGGATGAACACTGAAGCTTTCTTT.

The chain is built from TRBV5-1 and TRBJ2-5, with 14 bases fitting TRBD2. The germline V gene has CDR1 SGHRS and CDR2 YFSETQ. The CDR3 spans 17 residues. Trimming at V came to 4 bases and at J to 2 bases, leaving 7 bases not matched to a gene. The chain's CDR3 is CASSRSGLAGVQETQYF. DNA of the CDR3: TGCGCCAGCAGCCGGTCGGGACTAGCGGGGGTACAAGAGACCCAGTACTTC.

This clonotype was seen once. This chain joins TRBV10-3 and TRBJ1-1; 7 bases are a match to TRBD1. There are 14 residues in the CDR3. Looked up from germline, CDR1 is ENHRY and CDR2 is SYGVKD. V was clipped by 10 bases and J by 5 bases; unmatched bases: 13. CDR3 in DNA: TGTGCCAGCACCAGACGGACAGGATTAACTGAAGCTTTCTTT. Residues: CASTRRTGLTEAFF.

The chain uses TRBV6-2 or TRBV6-3 and TRBJ2-7; 8 bases are a match to TRBD1. CDR1 is MNHEY and CDR2 is SVGEGT in the germline V gene. The ends lost 6 bases at V and 6 bases at J; junction bases unmatched: 10. The CDR3 extends over 14 amino acids. Here the CDR3 reads CASRTPGQGGEQYF. Here the CDR3 DNA reads TGTGCCAGCAGGACTCCCGGACAGGGAGGCGAGCAGTACTTC.

The chain recombines TRBV20-1 with TRBJ1-1; 7 positions match TRBD1. After removal of 5 bases from V and 2 bases from J, the junction contained 5 bases not matched to a gene. There are 13 residues in the CDR3. CDR1 and CDR2 (germline): DFQATT, SNEGSKA (reference sequence). CDR3 sequence (DNA): TGCAGTGCTCGTAGGGGGCCCAACACTGAAGCTTTCTTT. Protein product: CSARRGPNTEAFF.

This clonotype has a handful of counts. It is unclear where the CDR3 begins or ends on the DNA, so no DNA is shown, and the CDR3 is as TCRdb lists it. The J gene is TRBJ1-4, the V gene TRBV12-3 or TRBV12-4; the table assigns TRBD1, which was not confirmed against the DNA. Both ends counted, the CDR3 spans 14 residues. CDR3 residues: CASSFLAGLEKLFF.

This clonotype was picked up a small number of times. This chain uses TRBV27 with TRBJ2-1; D not certain. Germline CDR1 is MNHEY and CDR2 is SMNVEV (reference sequence). V lost 0 bases and J lost 3, with 9 bases in between. This CDR3 has 15 amino acids. In nucleotides, the CDR3 is TGTGCCAGCAGTTTATCAGGTTCCCTCTACAATGAGCAGTTCTTC. Its protein is CASSLSGSLYNEQFF.

This clonotype has only a few counts. The chain links TRBV2 to TRBJ2-1, with 13 bases identical to TRBD2. V lost 7 bases and J lost 5; bases outside the gene matches: 2. CDR1 and CDR2 (germline): SNHLY, FYNNEI. The CDR3 has 14 amino acids. CDR3 amino acids: CASMTSGGHNEQFF. Written as DNA, the CDR3 is TGTGCCAGCATGACTAGCGGGGGGCACAATGAGCAGTTCTTC.

The chain couples TRBV11-3 to TRBJ1-2; D is undetermined. The V gene lost 6 bases and the J gene lost 6 bases, with 20 bases spanning the gap. The CDR3 is 15 residues long. CDR1 is SGHNT and CDR2 is YENEEA in the germline V gene. This CDR3 reads CASSAHRSERNGYTF. The CDR3 DNA is TGTGCCAGCAGTGCTCACCGAAGCGAGAGGAATGGCTACACCTTC.

This clonotype was seen only a few times. The rearrangement uses TRBV7-9 and TRBJ2-3, with D possibly called TRBD1 or TRBD2 (6 bases each). Germline lookup yields CDR1 SEHNR and CDR2 FQNEAQ (reference sequence). Trimming left V 5 bases short and J 5 bases short, with 23 bases between. This CDR3 has 17 residues. CDR3 sequence: CASSPLGAGKGRDTQYF. DNA for the CDR3: TGTGCCAGCAGCCCTCTGGGGGCGGGGAAGGGTCGAGATACGCAGTATTTT.

As regards this clonotype: Given the absence of the conserved phenylalanine or tryptophan at the CDR3 end, a read error is likely. V and J are TRBV20-1 and TRBJ2-1; no reliable D call. This CDR3 spans 10 amino acids. V lost 7 bases and J lost 8, with 9 bases in between. Germline lookup yields CDR1 DFQATT and CDR2 SNEGSKA (reference sequence). The CDR3 DNA reads as TGCAGTGTATTAAGCTATGAGCAGTTCCTC. Protein: CSVLSYEQFL.

DNA of the CDR3: TGCAGCGCAAGAGACCCTAACTATGGCTACACCTTC. Translated, it gives CSARDPNYGYTF. V is TRBV29-1 and J is TRBJ1-2; D is ambiguous. Trimming removed 7 bases from V and 0 bases from J, with 9 bases in between. This CDR3 region has 12 residues. Germline values: CDR1 SQVTM, CDR2 ANQGSEA.

The chain is built from TRBV7-6 and TRBJ2-1; TRBD2 matches at 12 bases. V was pared by 5 bases and J by 3 bases, with 8 bases of the junction left unmatched. The CDR3 spans 17 residues. Germline lookup yields CDR1 SGHVS and CDR2 FNYEAQ. CDR3 coding DNA: TGTGCCAGCAGCCCTACTGGGACTAGCGGGTTCTACAATGAGCAGTTCTTC. It codes for CASSPTGTSGFYNEQFF.

The chain recombines TRBV20-1 with TRBJ2-2, with TRBD1 identical over 8 bases. The V gene end was trimmed by 5 bases and the J gene end by 3 bases; junction bases not matched to a gene: 5. In germline, CDR1 is DFQATT, CDR2 SNEGSKA (reference sequence). The CDR3 loop spans 14 amino acids. The CDR3 reads CSAQDRVDTGELFF. The CDR3 nucleotides read TGCAGTGCTCAGGACAGGGTGGACACCGGGGAGCTGTTTTTT.